These 27 T cell receptor beta chains share one sample of origin, sequenced in a study of shared clonotypes between healthy human individuals. TCRdb keeps only in-frame clones here, not all; method: immunoSEQ multiplex PCR. This table has about 980,000 clones, around 80% appearing once. Sequenced material: memory CD4+ T cells sorted from blood. Subset defined: CD45RA-negative fraction. The receptors come from a man younger than 30 in good health.

The rearrangement links TRBV6-5 to TRBJ1-2, with D perhaps matching TRBD1 (6 bases). Germline CDR1 reads MNHEY; CDR2 reads SVGAGI. CDR3 size: 13 residues. The V end lost 6 bases, the J end lost 8 bases, and 16 bases lay between the germline ends. CDR3 DNA: TGTGCCAGCAGAGACTTCAGGGGTGGCGGCTACACCTTC. Translated: CASRDFRGGGYTF.

The chain carries TRBV30 and TRBJ2-3, with 7 bases that match TRBD2. CDR1 GTSNPN and CDR2 SVGIG come from the germline V gene (reference sequence). V shed 0 bases and J 0 bases; nucleotides not matched to a gene: 3. The CDR3 has 15 residues. CDR3 in DNA: TGTGCCTGGAGTGTGGGAGGGTTTAGCACAGATACGCAGTATTTT. Translating it yields CAWSVGGFSTDTQYF.

This sequence joins TRBV9 and TRBJ1-4; TRBD1 matches at 8 bases. Trimming took 4 bases from V and 3 from J; bases not matched to a gene: 5. Per germline, CDR1 SGDLS and CDR2 YYNGEE. The CDR3 extends over 15 amino acids. The CDR3 is CASSKWGQANEKLFF. The CDR3 nucleotides are TGTGCCAGCAGCAAGTGGGGACAGGCTAATGAAAAACTGTTTTTT. The full variable domain, with the rest looked up from reference TRBV9 and TRBJ1-4, is DSGVTQTPKHLITATGQRVTLRCSPRSGDLSVYWYQQSLDQGLQFLIQYYNGEERAKGNILERFSAQQFPDLHSELNLSSLELGDSALYFCASSKWGQANEKLFFGSGTQLSVL.

The chain uses TRBV5-1 and TRBJ2-1; 7 bases fit TRBD2. Per the germline V gene, CDR1 is SGHRS and CDR2 is YFSETQ. The CDR3 consists of 15 residues. V trimming: 2 bases; J trimming: 3 bases; junction bases outside the gene matches: 5. The CDR3 loop reads CASSLAGSDYNEQFF. The CDR3 DNA follows: TGCGCCAGCAGCTTAGCGGGAAGCGACTACAATGAGCAGTTCTTC.

The CDR3 loop reads CASSRDWAGEQFF. CDR3 coding DNA: TGTGCCAGCAGTAGGGACTGGGCGGGTGAGCAGTTCTTC. The chain links TRBV6-4 to TRBJ2-1; weak D call: TRBD2 (6 bases). The CDR3 is 13 amino acids. V dropped 5 bases and J dropped 9 bases, with 14 bases sitting between them. Germline CDR1 reads MRHNA; CDR2 reads SNTAGT.

This clone was recorded a few times. V usage is TRBV6-4 and J usage is TRBJ1-1; TRBD1 might be the D (5 bases). Trimming took 7 bases from V and 2 from J, leaving 11 bases between them. The germline CDR1 and CDR2 sequences are MRHNA and SNTAGT. CDR3 size: 13 residues. The CDR3 DNA is TGTGCCAGCAAAGAAGACAGAAACACTGAAGCTTTCTTT. Amino acid sequence: CASKEDRNTEAFF.

The CDR3 sequence: CASGAVSPTDTQYF. The CDR3 DNA sequence: TGTGCCAGCGGGGCTGTCTCCCCCACAGATACGCAGTATTTT. This rearrangement joins TRBV5-4 to TRBJ2-3; D perhaps matches TRBD1 (5 bases). V dropped 7 bases and J dropped 2 bases, with 14 bases sitting between them. The CDR3 has 14 amino acids. The V gene's germline CDR1 is SGHNT and CDR2 YYREEE (reference sequence).

This chain links TRBV9 with TRBJ1-1; no reliable D call. V was shortened by 2 bases and J by 0 bases, with 11 bases between the two germline ends. Germline V lookup: CDR1 SGDLS, CDR2 YYNGEE. This CDR3 region has 15 residues. The DNA for the CDR3 is TGTGCCAGCAGCGTTCACAGAGGTCTGAACACTGAAGCTTTCTTT. It encodes CASSVHRGLNTEAFF.

The J gene is TRBJ1-4, the V gene TRBV9; TRBD1 aligns across 10 bases. Germline V CDR1 and CDR2: SGDLS, YYNGEE. J lost 7 bases, V lost 4 bases, and 7 bases had no gene match. The CDR3 covers 15 residues. The CDR3: CASSQGQGVREKLFF. CDR3 bases: TGTGCCAGCAGCCAAGGACAGGGGGTACGTGAAAAACTGTTTTTT.

The chain carries TRBV20-1 and TRBJ1-1; D call uncertain. With 0 bases removed from V and 8 bases from J, the gap between germline ends came to 7 bases. This CDR3 contains 11 residues. The germline V gene encodes CDR1 DFQATT and CDR2 SNEGSKA (reference sequence). The CDR3 spells CSAREREEAFF. CDR3 DNA: TGCAGTGCTAGAGAAAGGGAAGAAGCTTTCTTT.

This CDR3 is CASSVEGAREKLFF. The CDR3, as DNA: TGTGCCAGTAGTGTTGAGGGGGCCAGAGAAAAACTGTTTTTT. The V gene is TRBV19, the J gene TRBJ1-4; 7 nucleotides agree with TRBD1. The CDR3 has 14 amino acids. Germline values: CDR1 LNHDA, CDR2 SQIVND (reference sequence). J was trimmed by 8 bases and V by 5 bases; bases with no gene match: 8.

The chain combines TRBV4-1 with TRBJ2-3; D remains ambiguous. Germline loops: CDR1 MGHRA, CDR2 YSYEKL. The CDR3 consists of 12 residues. V lost 7 bases, J lost 6 bases, and 11 bases lay in between. In nucleotides, the CDR3 is TGCGCCAGCAACGCGGACGGGGATACGCAGTATTTT. It yields the protein CASNADGDTQYF.

CDR3 protein: CASSWDREGYGYTF. The CDR3 DNA reads as TGTGCCAGCAGCTGGGACAGGGAGGGCTATGGCTACACCTTC. The gene calls are TRBV2 and TRBJ1-2; 9 nucleotides line up with TRBD1. The CDR3 spans 14 residues. V lost 6 bases, J lost 4 bases, and 6 bases stayed unmatched. CDR1 and CDR2 (germline): SNHLY, FYNNEI.

This clone was counted once. V gene TRBV5-8 combines with J gene TRBJ2-7; 8 nucleotides align to TRBD2. Trimming took 4 bases from V and 5 from J; bases not matched to a gene: 2. Germline V lookup: CDR1 SGHTS, CDR2 YDEGEE. The length of the CDR3 is 12 residues. The CDR3 spells CASSPTSDEQYF. Here the CDR3 DNA reads TGTGCCAGCAGCCCGACTAGCGACGAGCAGTACTTC. Together with reference TRBV5-8 and TRBJ2-7, the CDR3 gives the full variable domain: EAGVTQSPTHLIKTRGQQATLRCSPISGHTSVYWYQQALGLGLQFLLWYDEGEERNRGNFPPRFSGRQFPNYSSELNVNALELEDSALYLCASSPTSDEQYFGPGTRLTVT.

The chain has TRBV7-2 and TRBJ2-5; D is unclear. Germline V CDR1 and CDR2: SGHTA, FQGNSA. The CDR3 has 12 residues. The germline V and J ends were trimmed by 1 base and 7 bases, with 7 bases remaining between them. CDR3 protein: CASSLEVGTQYF. As DNA, the CDR3 is TGTGCCAGCAGCTTAGAGGTTGGGACCCAGTACTTC.

V gene TRBV5-4 combines with J gene TRBJ2-7, with D perhaps TRBD2 (6 bases). V shed 4 bases and J shed 0 bases, with 20 bases lying between them. This CDR3 has 17 residues. Germline V CDR1 and CDR2: SGHNT, YYREEE (reference sequence). CDR3 residues: CASSIVGGAGSSYEQYF. The CDR3 DNA follows: TGTGCCAGCAGCATCGTAGGTGGCGCGGGGAGCTCCTACGAGCAGTACTTC. The full variable domain, with the rest looked up from reference TRBV5-4 and TRBJ2-7, is ETGVTQSPTHLIKTRGQQVTLRCSSQSGHNTVSWYQQALGQGPQFIFQYYREEENGRGNFPPRFSGLQFPNYSSELNVNALELDDSALYLCASSIVGGAGSSYEQYFGPGTRLTVT.

This sequence joins TRBV11-3 and TRBJ2-1, with a possible D match to TRBD2 (5 bases). V gave up 4 bases and J gave up 10 bases, with 14 bases separating them. In germline, CDR1 is SGHNT, CDR2 YENEEA. The CDR3 spans 13 residues. DNA of the CDR3: TGTGCCAGCAGCTCGGACTGGTCTGGGGAGCAGTTCTTC. The encoded protein is CASSSDWSGEQFF.

The CDR3 sequence is CASSLTPSGVPDTQYF. CDR3 DNA sequence: TGCGCCAGCAGCTTGACCCCTAGCGGGGTCCCAGATACGCAGTATTTT. The chain has TRBV5-1 and TRBJ2-3; 9 bases are shared with TRBD2. After removal of 1 base from V and 4 bases from J, the junction contained 7 bases not matched to a gene. Germline values: CDR1 SGHRS, CDR2 YFSETQ. The CDR3 is made up of 16 amino acids.

There are a few counts of this clone. V usage is TRBV19 and J usage is TRBJ1-2; the D gene is possibly TRBD1 (5 bases). Germline assignment: CDR1 LNHDA and CDR2 SQIVND (reference sequence). V was shortened by 6 bases and J by 0 bases, with 17 bases between the two germline ends. The CDR3 totals 16 residues. CDR3 amino acids: CASSRTSPYSNYGYTF. CDR3 bases: TGTGCCAGTAGCAGGACAAGCCCCTATTCTAACTATGGCTACACCTTC.

The chain has TRBV18 and TRBJ1-1, with 10 bases aligning to TRBD1. The V gene end was trimmed by 2 bases and the J gene end by 8 bases; junction bases not matched to a gene: 2. The CDR3 spans 13 residues. From germline, CDR1 is KGHSH and CDR2 LQKENI. The CDR3 loop is CASSPRQGAEAFF. The CDR3 DNA follows: TGTGCCAGCTCACCAAGACAGGGGGCAGAAGCTTTCTTT.

The V gene is TRBV5-4, the J gene TRBJ1-2; 12 positions agree with TRBD1. V lost 3 bases and J lost 4; bases outside the gene matches: 10. The CDR3 is made up of 17 amino acids. Germline CDR1 SGHNT, CDR2 YYREEE (reference sequence). In DNA form, the CDR3 reads TGTGCCAGCAGCTCATACGCCGGGACAGGGGGCTTCTATGGCTACACCTTC. As protein: CASSSYAGTGGFYGYTF.

This clone came up a few times. The gene calls are TRBV6-1 and TRBJ2-1; 12 nucleotides line up with TRBD2. V was clipped by 6 bases and J by 15 bases; unmatched bases: 15. The germline gives CDR1 MNHNS, CDR2 SASEGT. This CDR3 is 15 amino acids long. CDR3 amino acids: CASRSASGRAEGAFF. The CDR3 DNA reads as TGTGCCAGCAGATCGGCTAGCGGGAGGGCCGAGGGGGCGTTCTTC.

The chain joins TRBV9 to TRBJ2-2; 7 bases are a match to TRBD2. Germline V gives CDR1 SGDLS, CDR2 YYNGEE. V lost 2 bases to trimming and J lost 6 bases; unmatched junction nucleotides: 10. The CDR3 runs 16 residues. This chain's CDR3 is CASSVSAGNVPGELFF. CDR3 nucleotides: TGTGCCAGCAGCGTTTCAGCGGGAAATGTCCCCGGGGAGCTGTTTTTT.

This chain joins TRBV28 and TRBJ1-2; unclear D gene. Germline V gene sequence: CDR1 MDHEN, CDR2 SYDVKM. Between the trimmed V and J ends, which lost 2 bases and 4 bases, there was a span of 17 bases. The CDR3 runs to 16 residues. CDR3 in DNA: TGTGCCAGCAGTTTAAGTCTCAGTGCTAATTCCTATGGCTACACCTTC. Translation: CASSLSLSANSYGYTF.

This clone was detected only a few times. V usage is TRBV4-1 and J usage is TRBJ2-1, with a possible D match to TRBD2 (7 bases). The germline V gene has CDR1 MGHRA and CDR2 YSYEKL. V lost 0 bases and J lost 8, with 14 bases in between. The CDR3 length is 15 residues. The CDR3 region is CASSQDGGAGDEQFF. The CDR3 coding sequence is TGCGCCAGCAGCCAAGATGGGGGGGCCGGCGATGAGCAGTTCTTC.

In its sample, this clone was seen once. The CDR3 bases are TGTGCCAGCAGCAAATGGGGGGGACAAAACTACGAGCAGTACTTC. Amino acids: CASSKWGGQNYEQYF. The chain uses TRBV21-1 and TRBJ2-7; no DNA check was done on the table's D call, TRBD2. TRBV21-1 corresponds to a pseudogene. The CDR3 is 15 amino acids.

This clone was seen a few times. The genes are TRBV14 and TRBJ1-1; D remains ambiguous. The germline V and J ends were trimmed by 0 bases and 0 bases, with 11 bases remaining between them. The germline V gene has CDR1 SGHDN and CDR2 FVKESK. The CDR3 has 16 residues. The CDR3 is CASSQEWPLVNTEAFF. The CDR3 nucleotides read TGTGCCAGCAGCCAAGAGTGGCCGTTGGTGAACACTGAAGCTTTCTTT.